This TCR beta chain derives from a study of blood T cell repertoires in COVID-19 (dated by TCRdb to about 2020). Study-level background: Samples from collaborators originated in the United States, Italy and Spain and spanned both the acute and convalescent phases of COVID-19. The material from the prospective study consisted of cDNA or gDNA derived from T cells, B-cell-depleted T cells, or PBMCs. The repertoires were released in a freely available public database intended as a resource for research on the immune response to SARS-CoV-2. Nearly every sample came with metadata listing a de-identified subject ID, COVID-19 status, age in years and sex. Where available, HLA class I and class II types were obtained from metadata supplied by the sample provider rather than from assay-based typing. Subjects who had been exposed to COVID-19, were actively infected with it, or had recovered from it provided the deeply sampled blood TCRbeta repertoires that made up the dataset. The samples were drawn from the first 160 participants of the ongoing ImmuneRACE study and from some 1,300 subjects provided by 6 global collaborators.

On this clone: Its cognate antigen has yet to be identified. Base qualities are not provided; no much larger clone lies one nucleotide away.

CDR1 is given as SQVTM and CDR2 as ANQGSEA, both from the germline V gene. The CDR3, from cysteine to phenylalanine, totals 14 residues. Only the CDR3 DNA is retained, 42 bases long and in frame from the first base. V gives up 6 bases and J gives up 3 bases, and the segment between their germline ends measures 14 bases. Overall study outcomes, separate from this receptor: Clinical and demographic metadata were provided uncurated, with the amount varying by source and participant.

The immunoSEQ Assay, a bias-controlled multiplex PCR, was used to amplify TCRbeta CDR3 regions from genomic DNA. Regarding the original processing steps: Within the assay, amplification of reference gene primers was used to estimate how many nucleated cells each sample contained. Sequence reads were collapsed and filtered to measure the absolute abundance of every unique TCRbeta CDR3 rearrangement. For each sample, productive Simpson clonality was calculated by taking the square root of Simpson's diversity index across productive rearrangements. TCRdb limited this immuneACCESS table to in-frame rearrangements with V and J called. A share of clones is missing; checked studies link under half to unresolved V genes, and the rest is unexplained. Clone size and V and J calls were adopted from that table, with D and trimming inferred from the DNA. This sample has about 140,000 clones in its table, and over 60% of those were observed once. The ten largest clones capture more than 8.5% of the sample.

Whole blood was collected in K2EDTA tubes by collaborating institutions according to the institutions' own protocols. For TCRbeta analysis, collaborators shipped samples as frozen whole blood, isolated PBMCs, or DNA extracted from either of those sample types. The source is a woman between 50 and 59 years old with active or convalescent COVID-19. Sequencing input: peripheral blood. The chain is made from TRBV29-1 and TRBJ2-2; TRBD2 is a possible D gene, resting on 6 matching bases. The sequenced DNA is TGCAGCGTCAAATCGGGACTGGACACCGGGGAGCTGTTTTTT. It translates as CSVKSGLDTGELFF.